Listed below are T cell receptor beta chains from one sample, sequenced in a study of blood T cell repertoires in COVID-19. TCRdb's table, derived via immunoSEQ multiplex PCR, lists solely in-frame clones and lacks some. The table lists about 50,000 clones, roughly 86% of them singletons. Input material: peripheral blood. These receptors all come from a man aged 55 to 70 with active or convalescent COVID-19. CDR3s include the opening cysteine and the closing phenylalanine or tryptophan. A D gene is named only where the DNA matches it firmly. Only part of the rows carry a size: once, few, many, or a class if the clone is expanded.

V,size,J,D,CDR3,DNA
TRBV28,NA,TRBJ1-1,NA,CASTLTTNTEAFF,TGTGCCAGCACACTGACAACTAACACTGAAGCTTTCTTT
TRBV3-1/TRBV3-2,NA,TRBJ2-2,NA,CASSPGVVGELFF,TGTGCCAGCAGCCCCGGGGTGGTTGGGGAGCTGTTTTTT
TRBV5-4,NA,TRBJ1-1,NA,CASSLGGGLNTEAFF,TGTGCCAGCAGCTTGGGAGGAGGATTGAACACTGAAGCTTTCTTT
TRBV2,NA,TRBJ1-1,NA,CASSELGGDTEAFF,TGTGCCAGCAGTGAACTGGGAGGTGACACTGAAGCTTTCTTT
TRBV3-1/TRBV3-2,NA,TRBJ2-5,TRBD2,CASSQEFERGGPSLETQYF,TGTGCCAGCAGCCAAGAGTTCGAGCGGGGGGGCCCGAGCCTGGAGACCCAGTACTTC
TRBV19,NA,TRBJ1-2,NA,CASSIGQIYGYTF,TGTGCCAGTAGTATTGGCCAGATCTATGGCTACACCTTC
TRBV3-1/TRBV3-2,many,TRBJ2-7,NA,CASSQVWAGEYEQYF,TGTGCCAGCAGCCAAGTTTGGGCCGGTGAGTACGAGCAGTACTTC
TRBV14,NA,TRBJ2-7,NA,CASSRIRTASYEQYF,TGTGCCAGCAGCCGGATTCGGACAGCCTCCTACGAGCAGTACTTC
TRBV29-1,NA,TRBJ2-3,TRBD1,CSVDRVGDTQYF,TGCAGCGTAGACAGGGTGGGAGATACGCAGTATTTT
TRBV29-1,NA,TRBJ2-1,TRBD2,CSVEPHLAGGDNEQFF,TGCAGCGTTGAACCCCACCTAGCGGGGGGGGACAATGAGCAGTTCTTC
TRBV27,NA,TRBJ2-3,TRBD1,CASSYTGGGTQYF,TGTGCCAGCAGTTATACAGGGGGCGGTACGCAGTATTTT
TRBV6-6,NA,TRBJ2-7,NA,CASSSPTASYEQYF,TGTGCCAGCAGTTCCCCGACAGCCTCCTACGAGCAGTACTTC
TRBV19,NA,TRBJ1-4,NA,CASSVGGSNEKLFF,TGTGCCAGTAGTGTCGGGGGTTCTAATGAAAAACTGTTTTTT
TRBV7-3,NA,TRBJ1-1,NA,CASSSNSDRSTEAFF,TGTGCCAGCAGCTCAAATTCGGACAGAAGCACTGAAGCTTTCTTT
TRBV30,NA,TRBJ1-3,NA,CAWSTGSGNTIYF,TGTGCCTGGAGCACTGGCTCTGGAAACACCATATATTTT